Given below is one TCR beta chain in context. The germline V gene encodes CDR1 MNHNS and CDR2 SASEGT. Trimming removed 3 bases at V and 7 bases at J, with 15 bases between. This CDR3 has 14 amino acids. Cohort placement rested on clinical history that participants reported themselves. TCRdb's copy holds only in-frame clones and misses some; the assay was immunoSEQ multiplex PCR. The table includes roughly 250,000 clones, around 87% detected once. The source of the sample is a study of blood T cell repertoires in COVID-19. The TCR originated in a woman in her twenties or thirties with acute COVID-19. The chain combines TRBV6-1 with TRBJ1-1; possibly TRBD1 for D (5 bases). The sample comprised PBMCs or T cells enriched from blood (not recorded which). The CDR3 DNA follows: TGTGCCAGCAGTGATCCCAGGGTTTTCCTTGAAGCTTTCTTT. It yields the protein CASSDPRVFLEAFF.